This T cell receptor beta chain was sequenced during a study of technical replicates of blood from a few donors. V was cut by 5 bases and J by 3 bases, with 11 bases left in between. Germline assignment: CDR1 GTSNPN and CDR2 SVGIG (reference sequence). This CDR3 is 13 amino acids long. Using immunoSEQ multiplex PCR, the repertoire was profiled, and TCRdb retains in-frame clones only, with some absent. The sample has about 75,000 clones; roughly 91% are singletons. This clone was observed a single time. The V gene is TRBV30, the J gene TRBJ1-5, with a weak D call TRBD1 (6 bases). The sample taken for sequencing was T cells isolated from PBMCs. The TCR sequence derives from a human donor in good health. Some clones in this sample may be carry-over from other donors' samples. CDR3 coding DNA: TGTGCCTGGGTAGGGGGGGCCAATCAGCCCCAGCATTTT. It specifies CAWVGGANQPQHF. The full variable domain, in which reference TRBV30 and TRBJ1-5 provide the parts outside the CDR3, is SQTIHQWPATLVQPVGSPLSLECTVEGTSNPNLYWYRQAAGRGLQLLFYSVGIGQISSEVPQNLSASRPQDRQFILSSKKLLLSDSGFYLCAWVGGANQPQHFGDGTRLSIL.